The source of this T cell receptor (beta chain) is a study of cytomegalovirus exposure and HLA in healthy donors. This clone has only a few counts. What it recognizes is unknown. 13 Jbeta primers and 60 Vbeta primers were used for the PCR. Sequencing was performed with immunoSEQ multiplex PCR; in TCRdb, only in-frame clones are kept and a portion is missing. The sample holds 95,000 or so clones, 77% seen once. Broader study findings: Rarity marked most TCR sequences, yet some public TCRs occurred in many donors. HLA allele associations emerged for about 16,000 TCR beta sequences in a later analysis, at 0.05 false discovery rate.

Sequences were obtained from PBMCs. This TCR derives from a woman aged 40 to 55 in good health and CMV-seronegative.

CDR3 sequence reads: CASSPDGLNEKLFF. CDR3 DNA: TGTGCCAGCTCACCAGATGGCCTTAATGAAAAACTGTTTTTT. The chain combines TRBV18 with TRBJ1-4; D is unresolved. The CDR3 covers 14 residues. Trimming removed 2 bases at V and 4 bases at J, with 8 bases between. CDR1 KGHSH and CDR2 LQKENI come from the germline V gene.